The 29 T cell receptor beta chains below come from one sample, sequenced in a study of identifying expanded T cells in peripheral blood. Clones were read by immunoSEQ multiplex PCR, and TCRdb kept only the in-frame ones, dropping some. The sample consists of roughly 56,000 clones, around 83% of them appearing once. Input material: blood. The source of these receptors is a person aged 18 to 69 in good health.

The V gene is TRBV7-8, the J gene TRBJ2-7, with D unresolved. The CDR3 has 13 residues. Germline V lookup: CDR1 SGHVS, CDR2 FQNEAQ. V lost 8 bases, J lost 0 bases, and 11 bases lay in between. The CDR3 nucleotides are TGTGCCAGCGCCTCTACGCGCTCCTACGAGCAGTACTTC. Translated, it gives CASASTRSYEQYF.

V and J are TRBV7-9 and TRBJ2-1; the D gene is possibly TRBD1 (6 bases). V lost 0 bases and J lost 7, with 10 bases in between. The CDR3 is 14 amino acids. Germline assignment: CDR1 SEHNR and CDR2 FQNEAQ (reference sequence). CDR3 region: CASSLAVRGNEQFF. The CDR3 DNA reads TGTGCCAGCAGCTTAGCCGTCAGGGGTAATGAGCAGTTCTTC.

The gene calls are TRBV5-6 and TRBJ1-1, with D maybe TRBD1 (6 bases). Germline CDR1 SGHDT, CDR2 YYEEEE. The V gene lost 1 base and the J gene lost 11 bases, with 18 bases spanning the gap. CDR3 length: 14 amino acids. CDR3 sequence (DNA): TGTGCCAGCAGCTTGAGCGGGTCCAAGGGGGGCGCTTTCTTT. Amino acids: CASSLSGSKGGAFF.

The genes are TRBV4-3 and TRBJ2-2; the D is unclear. The CDR3 spans 14 residues. Trimming took off 0 bases at V and 1 base at J, with 3 bases between the two ends. Germline values: CDR1 LGHNA, CDR2 YSLEER. CDR3 region: CASSQDENTGELFF. The CDR3 nucleotides are TGCGCCAGCAGCCAAGATGAGAACACCGGGGAGCTGTTTTTT.

The rearrangement links TRBV9 to TRBJ1-3, with no clear D. The CDR3 sequence is 15 residues long. Trimming took 0 bases from V and 4 from J, leaving 11 bases between them. From germline, CDR1 is SGDLS and CDR2 YYNGEE. The CDR3 sequence is CASSVAPGSGNTIYF. For the CDR3, the DNA is TGTGCCAGCAGCGTAGCCCCCGGATCCGGAAACACCATATATTTT.

The J gene is TRBJ2-1, the V gene TRBV4-1; 7 bases match TRBD2. CDR3 length equals 15 residues. The germline V gene has CDR1 MGHRA and CDR2 YSYEKL. The V segment lost 1 base and the J segment 6 bases; nucleotides outside the gene matches: 6. This CDR3 is CASSQGGGRSNEQFF. The CDR3 DNA reads as TGCGCCAGCAGCCAAGGGGGGGGAAGGAGCAATGAGCAGTTCTTC.

The chain is built from TRBV5-1 and TRBJ2-1; either TRBD1 or TRBD2 may supply D (5 bases each). Trimming cost V 0 bases and J 2 bases, with 12 bases left between them. Germline V lookup: CDR1 SGHRS, CDR2 YFSETQ. The CDR3 consists of 16 residues. The CDR3 region has the DNA TGCGCCAGCAGCTTGGATCTGGGACGGACCTACAATGAGCAGTTCTTC. Its protein is CASSLDLGRTYNEQFF.

The genes are TRBV7-2 and TRBJ2-1, with TRBD2 identical over 9 bases. Germline CDR1 SGHTA, CDR2 FQGNSA. V gave up 3 bases and J gave up 5 bases; unmatched junction bases: 5. The CDR3 sequence is 15 residues long. CDR3 DNA sequence: TGTGCCAGCAGCTTTAGCGGGGGCCGGAACAATGAGCAGTTCTTC. This codes for CASSFSGGRNNEQFF. Combining the CDR3 with reference TRBV7-2 and TRBJ2-1 gives the whole variable domain GAGVSQSPSNKVTEKGKDVELRCDPISGHTALYWYRQSLGQGLEFLIYFQGNSAPDKSGLPSDRFSAERTGGSVSTLTIQRTQQEDSAVYLCASSFSGGRNNEQFFGPGTRLTVL.

The CDR3 coding sequence is TGTGCCAGCAGTTTACTGGACACTGGAAACACCATATATTTT. Translation gives CASSLLDTGNTIYF. The chain employs TRBV28 and TRBJ1-3; perhaps TRBD1 as D (5 bases). Germline V gene lookup returns CDR1 MDHEN and CDR2 SYDVKM. There are 14 residues in the CDR3. The germline V and J ends were trimmed by 2 bases and 2 bases, with 7 bases remaining between them.

The gene calls are TRBV18 and TRBJ1-2; 7 bases are a match to TRBD1. CDR1 is KGHSH and CDR2 is LQKENI in the germline V gene. Trimming took 3 bases from V and 4 from J; bases not matched to a gene: 5. CDR3 size: 14 residues. This CDR3 is CASSPGTASYGYTF. The DNA for the CDR3 is TGTGCCAGCTCACCTGGGACAGCGTCCTATGGCTACACCTTC. Looking up the rest from reference TRBV18 and TRBJ1-2 gives the full variable domain: NAGVMQNPRHLVRRRGQEARLRCSPMKGHSHVYWYRQLPEEGLKFMVYLQKENIIDESGMPKERFSAEFPKEGPSILRIQQVVRGDSAAYFCASSPGTASYGYTFGSGTRLTVV.

The genes are TRBV15 and TRBJ2-3; perhaps TRBD1 as D (5 bases). The CDR3 loop spans 17 amino acids. Per germline, CDR1 LNHNV and CDR2 YYDKDF (reference sequence). The V gene lost 0 bases and the J gene lost 4 bases, with 17 bases spanning the gap. CDR3 nucleotides: TGTGCCACCAGCAGAGATATAAACTTTGGGGCCCCAGATACGCAGTATTTT. As protein: CATSRDINFGAPDTQYF.

In its sample, this clone was seen once. The chain recombines TRBV6-5 with TRBJ2-2, with D tentatively TRBD1 or TRBD2 (5 bases each). Trimming took off 4 bases at V and 6 bases at J, with 15 bases between the two ends. CDR3 length equals 15 residues. Germline V gene sequence: CDR1 MNHEY, CDR2 SVGAGI. The CDR3 nucleotides are TGTGCCAGCAGTTCCACCGGGACGGGTGCCGGGGAGCTGTTTTTT. Protein sequence: CASSSTGTGAGELFF.

V is TRBV6-5 and J is TRBJ1-1, with D perhaps matching TRBD1 (5 bases). The CDR3 covers 14 residues. Trimming took off 2 bases at V and 0 bases at J, with 7 bases between the two ends. CDR1 and CDR2 (germline): MNHEY, SVGAGI. The CDR3 region is CASSYKGLNTEAFF. The CDR3 DNA reads as TGTGCCAGCAGTTACAAGGGGCTGAACACTGAAGCTTTCTTT.

V usage is TRBV19 and J usage is TRBJ1-1; 8 bases agree with TRBD1. J lost 4 bases, V lost 6 bases, and 7 bases had no gene match. The germline V gene has CDR1 LNHDA and CDR2 SQIVND (reference sequence). The CDR3 loop spans 14 amino acids. The CDR3 nucleotides read TGTGCCAGTAGAGCGGACAGGGAGACCACTGAAGCTTTCTTT. It translates to CASRADRETTEAFF.

The chain combines TRBV11-2 with TRBJ2-1, with D tentatively TRBD1 (6 bases). CDR1 is SGHAT, CDR2 FQNNGV, per germline. V was pared by 4 bases and J by 3 bases, with 13 bases between. CDR3 length equals 15 residues. DNA for the CDR3: TGTGCCAGCAGCTCCGGGGTAGGGGGCTACAATGAGCAGTTCTTC. It specifies CASSSGVGGYNEQFF.

J is TRBJ1-1 and V is TRBV11-2; D might be TRBD1 (6 bases). Trimming removed 1 base at V and 6 bases at J, with 9 bases between. Germline CDR1 is SGHAT and CDR2 is FQNNGV. The CDR3 spans 13 residues. CDR3 residues: CASSLGWTAEAFF. Here the CDR3 DNA reads TGTGCCAGCAGCTTAGGGTGGACAGCTGAAGCTTTCTTT.

This clone occurred a few times. At one boundary the junction diverges from the germline segment, which might be a read error. The rearrangement joins TRBV6-5 to TRBJ2-7; possibly TRBD2 for D (6 bases). CDR3 length: 11 residues. Germline values: CDR1 MNHEY, CDR2 SVGAGI. The CDR3 is CASQLGGERYF. The CDR3 DNA is TGTGCCAGCCAGTTAGGAGGGGAGCGGTACTTC.

This clone was seen a handful of times. The chain has TRBV12-5 and TRBJ1-5; D is ambiguous. Germline CDR1 reads LGHNT; CDR2 reads FRNRAP. V shed 6 bases and J shed 7 bases, with 13 bases lying between them. CDR3 size: 13 residues. The CDR3, as DNA: TGTGCTAGTGGCCTCACTGCCAAGCAGCCCCAGCATTTT. Protein sequence: CASGLTAKQPQHF.

This clone was detected only a few times. The J gene is TRBJ2-3, the V gene TRBV11-2, with D maybe TRBD2 (5 bases). Germline V CDR1 and CDR2: SGHAT, FQNNGV. This CDR3 is built from 14 residues. Deletions cut 5 bases from V and 1 base from J, with 10 bases between. This CDR3 is CASSQRAGTDTQYF. Written as DNA, the CDR3 is TGTGCCAGCAGCCAGAGGGCAGGCACAGATACGCAGTATTTT. Together with reference TRBV11-2 and TRBJ2-3, the CDR3 gives the full variable domain: EAGVAQSPRYKIIEKRQSVAFWCNPISGHATLYWYQQILGQGPKLLIQFQNNGVVDDSQLPKDRFSAERLKGVDSTLKIQPAKLEDSAVYLCASSQRAGTDTQYFGPGTRLTVL.

V is TRBV28 and J is TRBJ1-1; 7 bases agree with TRBD1. Germline V CDR1 and CDR2: MDHEN, SYDVKM. Trimming cost V 3 bases and J 1 base; bases outside gene matches: 5. The CDR3 spans 15 residues. CDR3 protein: CASSFLGQRNTEAFF. CDR3 nucleotide sequence: TGTGCCAGCAGTTTCCTGGGACAGCGGAACACTGAAGCTTTCTTT.

V and J are TRBV11-3 and TRBJ2-1; 9 bases match TRBD1. Germline lookup yields CDR1 SGHNT and CDR2 YENEEA. CDR3 size: 16 residues. The ends lost 1 base at V and 5 bases at J; junction bases unmatched: 6. CDR3: CASSLGGQGNNNEQFF. Here the CDR3 DNA reads TGTGCCAGCAGCTTAGGAGGACAGGGGAATAACAATGAGCAGTTCTTC.

The chain employs TRBV19 and TRBJ2-1, with D tentatively TRBD1 or TRBD2 (5 bases each). Trimming removed 9 bases at V and 5 bases at J, with 23 bases between. The CDR3 is made up of 16 amino acids. Germline V CDR1 and CDR2: LNHDA, SQIVND (reference sequence). DNA for the CDR3: TGTGCCAGCCGGCCGTGGGGCAGAGGGCCCGACAATGAGCAGTTCTTC. Its protein is CASRPWGRGPDNEQFF.

This clone appeared once. The chain uses TRBV9 and TRBJ2-1; 7 bases are shared with TRBD1. There are 14 residues in the CDR3. Germline CDR1 reads SGDLS; CDR2 reads YYNGEE. V lost 4 bases and J lost 6; bases outside the gene matches: 7. The chain's CDR3 is CASSPHDRVNEQFF. The CDR3 DNA sequence: TGTGCCAGCAGCCCCCACGACAGGGTCAATGAGCAGTTCTTC.

The chain couples TRBV5-8 to TRBJ2-2; D ambiguous. Germline CDR1 and CDR2: SGHTS and YDEGEE. V lost 0 bases to trimming and J lost 7 bases, with 7 bases between them. This CDR3 is built from 13 residues. The CDR3 nucleotides are TGTGCCAGCAGCTTGGAACCGGACGGGGAGCTGTTTTTT. Translation: CASSLEPDGELFF.

V is TRBV30 and J is TRBJ2-7; 11 positions match TRBD2. J gave up 6 bases and V 0 bases, and 4 bases lay outside the gene matches. The germline CDR1 and CDR2 sequences are GTSNPN and SVGIG (reference sequence). The CDR3 spans 14 residues. CDR3 region: CAWSVSSGRSEQYF. DNA for the CDR3: TGTGCCTGGAGTGTATCTAGCGGGAGGAGCGAGCAGTACTTC.

CDR3 amino acids: CASSLPPAEQYF. The CDR3 DNA reads as TGTGCCAGCAGCTTACCTCCGGCCGAGCAGTACTTC. The V and J genes are TRBV11-3 and TRBJ2-7, with no clear D. This CDR3 contains 12 residues. Between the trimmed V and J ends, which lost 2 bases and 6 bases, there was a span of 8 bases. CDR1 is SGHNT and CDR2 is YENEEA in the germline V gene.

The chain employs TRBV5-1 and TRBJ2-5, with D possibly TRBD2 on 6 matching bases. Germline CDR1 reads SGHRS; CDR2 reads YFSETQ. V gave up 3 bases and J gave up 3 bases, with 12 bases separating them. The CDR3 has 14 residues. CDR3 in DNA: TGCGCCAGCAGCTCCCGACTAGGGGAAGAGACCCAGTACTTC. This gives the protein CASSSRLGEETQYF.

This clone appeared a single time. The chain has TRBV5-1 and TRBJ2-3, with a weak D call TRBD2 (5 bases). Germline loops: CDR1 SGHRS, CDR2 YFSETQ. Trimming removed 4 bases from V and 1 base from J, with 13 bases in between. The CDR3 totals 15 residues. The CDR3 DNA reads as TGCGCCAGCAGCGGGAGTAGCCAACGCACAGATACGCAGTATTTT. Its protein is CASSGSSQRTDTQYF.

This rearrangement joins TRBV18 to TRBJ2-7, with 9 bases matching TRBD2. V shed 2 bases and J 3 bases; nucleotides not matched to a gene: 11. CDR3 length: 17 residues. The germline gives CDR1 KGHSH, CDR2 LQKENI. This CDR3 reads CASSPFSLGGGDYEQYF. The CDR3 nucleotides are TGTGCCAGCTCACCATTCTCCCTTGGCGGGGGGGACTACGAGCAGTACTTC.